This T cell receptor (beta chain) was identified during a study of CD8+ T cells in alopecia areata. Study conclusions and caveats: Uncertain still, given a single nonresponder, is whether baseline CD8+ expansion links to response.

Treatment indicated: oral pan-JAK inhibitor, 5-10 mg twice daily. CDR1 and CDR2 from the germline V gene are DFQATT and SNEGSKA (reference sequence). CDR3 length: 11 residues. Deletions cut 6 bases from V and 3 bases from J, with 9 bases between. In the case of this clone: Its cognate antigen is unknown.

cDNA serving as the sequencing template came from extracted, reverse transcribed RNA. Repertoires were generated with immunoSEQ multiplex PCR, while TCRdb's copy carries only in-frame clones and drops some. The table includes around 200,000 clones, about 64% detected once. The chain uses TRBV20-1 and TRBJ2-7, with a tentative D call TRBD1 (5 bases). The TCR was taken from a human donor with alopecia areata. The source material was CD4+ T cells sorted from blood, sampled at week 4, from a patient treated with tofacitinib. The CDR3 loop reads CSAETVYEQYF. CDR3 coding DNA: TGCAGTGCAGAGACAGTCTACGAGCAGTACTTC.